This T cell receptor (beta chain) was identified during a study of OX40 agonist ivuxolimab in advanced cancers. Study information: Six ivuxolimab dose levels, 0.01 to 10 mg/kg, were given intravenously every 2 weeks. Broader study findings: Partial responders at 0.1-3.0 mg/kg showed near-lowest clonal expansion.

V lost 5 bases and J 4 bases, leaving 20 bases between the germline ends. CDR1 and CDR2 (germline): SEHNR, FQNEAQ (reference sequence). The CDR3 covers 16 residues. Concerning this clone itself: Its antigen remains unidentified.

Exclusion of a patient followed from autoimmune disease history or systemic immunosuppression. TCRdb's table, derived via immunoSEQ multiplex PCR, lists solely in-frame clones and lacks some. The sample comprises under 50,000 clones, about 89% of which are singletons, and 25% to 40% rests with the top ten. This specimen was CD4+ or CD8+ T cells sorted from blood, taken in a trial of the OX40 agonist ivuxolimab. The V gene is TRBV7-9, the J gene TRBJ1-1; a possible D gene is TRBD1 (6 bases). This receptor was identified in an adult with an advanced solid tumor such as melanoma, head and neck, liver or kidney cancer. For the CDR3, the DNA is TGTGCCAGCAGCCATAGGACAGAGCCACCTACCACTGAAGCTTTCTTT. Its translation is CASSHRTEPPTTEAFF.